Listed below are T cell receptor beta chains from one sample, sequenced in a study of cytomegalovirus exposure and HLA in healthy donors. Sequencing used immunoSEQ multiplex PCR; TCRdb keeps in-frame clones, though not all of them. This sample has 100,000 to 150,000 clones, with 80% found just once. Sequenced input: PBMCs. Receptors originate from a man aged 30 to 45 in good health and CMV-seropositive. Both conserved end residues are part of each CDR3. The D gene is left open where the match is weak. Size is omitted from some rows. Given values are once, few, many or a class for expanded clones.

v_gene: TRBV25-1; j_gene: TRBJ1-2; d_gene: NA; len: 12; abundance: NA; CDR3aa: CASSPGGGGYTF; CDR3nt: TGTGCCAGCAGCCCTGGGGGGGGCGGCTACACCTTC
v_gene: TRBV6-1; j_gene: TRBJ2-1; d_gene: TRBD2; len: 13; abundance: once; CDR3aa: CASRVLASNEQFF; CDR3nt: TGTGCCAGCAGGGTACTAGCGAGCAATGAGCAGTTCTTC
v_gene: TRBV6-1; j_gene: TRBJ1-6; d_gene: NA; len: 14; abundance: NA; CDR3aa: CASSEDRDNSPLHF; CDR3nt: TGTGCCAGCAGTGAAGACAGGGATAATTCACCCCTCCACTTT
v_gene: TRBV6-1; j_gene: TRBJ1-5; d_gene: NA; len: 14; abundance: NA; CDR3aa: CASVGGVINQPQHF; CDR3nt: TGTGCCAGCGTCGGGGGGGTAATCAATCAGCCCCAGCATTTT
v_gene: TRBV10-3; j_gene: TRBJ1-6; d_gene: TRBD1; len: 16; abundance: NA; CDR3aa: CAIRDSDRGNNSPLHF; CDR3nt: TGTGCCATCAGAGATAGCGACAGGGGGAATAATTCACCCCTCCACTTT
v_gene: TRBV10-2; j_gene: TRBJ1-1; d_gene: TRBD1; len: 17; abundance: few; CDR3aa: CASSGSPLGQESTEAFF; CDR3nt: TGCGCCAGCAGTGGATCCCCCCTCGGACAGGAGAGCACTGAAGCTTTCTTT
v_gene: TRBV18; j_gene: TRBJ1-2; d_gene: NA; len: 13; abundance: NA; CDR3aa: CASSPEGSSGYTF; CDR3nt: TGTGCCAGCTCACCAGAAGGTAGTAGCGGCTACACCTTC
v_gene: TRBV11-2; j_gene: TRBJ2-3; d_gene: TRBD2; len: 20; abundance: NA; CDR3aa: CASSLETPGLAVASTDTQYF; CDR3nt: TGTGCCAGCAGCTTAGAGACCCCGGGACTAGCCGTCGCTAGCACAGATACGCAGTATTTT
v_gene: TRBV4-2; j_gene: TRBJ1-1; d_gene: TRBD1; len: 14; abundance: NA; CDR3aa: CASSLRQGNTEAFF; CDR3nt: TGTGCCAGCAGCCTTCGACAGGGGAACACTGAAGCTTTCTTT
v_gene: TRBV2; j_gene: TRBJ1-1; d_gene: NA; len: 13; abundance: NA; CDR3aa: CASSEVITGEAFF; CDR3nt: TGTGCCAGCAGTGAAGTGATTACAGGTGAAGCTTTCTTT
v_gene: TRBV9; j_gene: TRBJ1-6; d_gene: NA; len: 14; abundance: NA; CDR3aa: CASSEGGAVSPLHF; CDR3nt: TGTGCCAGCAGCGAGGGGGGGGCCGTTTCACCCCTCCACTTT
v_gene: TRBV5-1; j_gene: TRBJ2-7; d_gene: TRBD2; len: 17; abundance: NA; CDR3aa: CASSSRPDSGGLYEQYF; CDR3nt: TGCGCCAGCAGCTCCCGACCGGATAGCGGGGGGCTCTACGAGCAGTACTTC
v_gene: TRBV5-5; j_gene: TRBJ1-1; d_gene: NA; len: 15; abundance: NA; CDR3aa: CASSLMGSVNTEAFF; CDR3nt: TGTGCCAGCAGCTTGATGGGGAGCGTGAACACTGAAGCTTTCTTT
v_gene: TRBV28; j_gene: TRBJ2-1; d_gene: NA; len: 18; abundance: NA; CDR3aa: CASSSTGPYPSTMSGQFF; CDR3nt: TGTGCCAGCAGTTCGACAGGCCCTTATCCCTCTACAATGAGCGGGCAGTTCTTC
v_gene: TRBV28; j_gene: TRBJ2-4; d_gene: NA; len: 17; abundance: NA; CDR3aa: CASSLRGFSSAKNSQYF; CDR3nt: TGTGCCAGCAGTTTACGGGGGTTTAGTTCGGCCAAAAACAGTCAGTACTTC
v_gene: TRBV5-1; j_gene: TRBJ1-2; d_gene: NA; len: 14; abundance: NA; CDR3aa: CASSLGPRGYGYTF; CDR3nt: TGCGCCAGCAGCCTTGGGCCCCGGGGCTATGGCTACACCTTC
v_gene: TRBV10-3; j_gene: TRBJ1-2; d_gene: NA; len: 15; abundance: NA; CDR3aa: CAISESTGANYGYTF; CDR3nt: TGTGCCATCAGTGAGTCTACAGGAGCTAACTATGGCTACACCTTC
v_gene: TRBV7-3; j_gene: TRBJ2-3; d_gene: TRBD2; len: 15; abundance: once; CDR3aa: CASSGIAGGTDTQYF; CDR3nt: TGTGCCAGCAGCGGCATAGCGGGGGGAACAGATACGCAGTATTTT
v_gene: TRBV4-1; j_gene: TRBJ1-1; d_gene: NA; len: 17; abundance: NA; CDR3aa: CASSQVRAGIMNTEAFF; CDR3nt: TGCGCCAGCAGCCAAGTTCGGGCAGGGATTATGAACACTGAAGCTTTCTTT
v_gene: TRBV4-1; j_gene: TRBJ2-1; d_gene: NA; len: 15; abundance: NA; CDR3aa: CASSQTPGINNEQFF; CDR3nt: TGCGCCAGCAGCCAAACCCCCGGGATAAACAATGAGCAGTTCTTC
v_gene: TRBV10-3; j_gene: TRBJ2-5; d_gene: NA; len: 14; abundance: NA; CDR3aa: CAISESWGGETQYF; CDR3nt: TGTGCCATCAGTGAGTCGTGGGGAGGAGAGACCCAGTACTTC
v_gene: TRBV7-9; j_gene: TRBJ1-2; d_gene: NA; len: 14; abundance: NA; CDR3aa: CASSLGSGNYGYTF; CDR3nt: TGTGCCAGCAGCTTAGGATCGGGGAACTATGGCTACACCTTC